Shown below are 14 T cell receptor beta chains from a single sample sequenced in a study of T cell changes during pregnancy in multiple sclerosis. Assay used: immunoSEQ multiplex PCR; TCRdb lists only in-frame clones, some missing. The sample includes 90,000 or so clones, about 92% seen only once; the top ten take 1.5%. The material was peripheral blood, obtained in the first trimester of pregnancy. The receptors derive from a female donor with multiple sclerosis, enrolled in a pregnancy study.

The V and J genes are TRBV19 and TRBJ2-1; 7 positions match TRBD1. This CDR3 is 14 amino acids long. Germline CDR1 LNHDA, CDR2 SQIVND (reference sequence). The junction had 7 bases not matched to a gene; V was cut back by 7 bases and J by 4 bases. CDR3 sequence (DNA): TGTGCCAGTACCCCGGGACAGACTTACAATGAGCAGTTCTTC. Translation gives CASTPGQTYNEQFF.

V gene TRBV18 combines with J gene TRBJ2-5; D is possibly TRBD2 (5 bases). The CDR3 covers 14 residues. Germline-derived CDR1 and CDR2 are KGHSH and LQKENI. V was clipped by 5 bases and J by 2 bases, with 12 bases between them. The CDR3 DNA reads as TGTGCCAGCTCATTAAGGACTCAGCAAGAGACCCAGTACTTC. It is translated as CASSLRTQQETQYF.

The chain employs TRBV5-6 and TRBJ2-2; 9 nucleotides line up with TRBD2. Germline assignment: CDR1 SGHDT and CDR2 YYEEEE. With 0 bases clipped from V and 4 bases from J, the junction kept 7 bases outside the gene matches. CDR3 length: 17 amino acids. This CDR3 is CASSLASIAGVTGELFF. CDR3 DNA sequence: TGTGCCAGCAGCTTGGCCAGTATAGCGGGAGTCACCGGGGAGCTGTTTTTT.

The chain combines TRBV4-1 with TRBJ1-1, with no clear D. Germline assignment: CDR1 MGHRA and CDR2 YSYEKL. CDR3 size: 16 residues. The ends were cut back, 0 bases at V and 0 bases at J, with 11 bases in the middle. The DNA of the CDR3 is TGCGCCAGCAGCCAAGAGGGAGGGAACTTGAACACTGAAGCTTTCTTT. This codes for CASSQEGGNLNTEAFF.

This chain uses TRBV29-1 with TRBJ2-7; D gene ambiguous. The CDR3 has 10 amino acids. CDR1 and CDR2 from the germline V gene are SQVTM and ANQGSEA. V was clipped by 6 bases and J by 6 bases, with 9 bases between them. Here the CDR3 reads CSVSGPEQYF. DNA for the CDR3: TGCAGCGTGAGTGGGCCCGAGCAGTACTTC.

This clone appeared once. V is TRBV11-2 and J is TRBJ2-3; tentatively, D is TRBD2 (6 bases). The V gene's germline CDR1 is SGHAT and CDR2 FQNNGV. V lost 5 bases and J 4 bases, leaving 25 bases between the germline ends. This CDR3 comprises 18 residues. The CDR3 nucleotides are TGTGCCAGCAGCGGCCGGACACTAGCTCCTATGCCGCCAGATACGCAGTATTTT. It specifies CASSGRTLAPMPPDTQYF.

V is TRBV6-5 and J is TRBJ2-7; no reliable D call. The length of the CDR3 is 13 residues. Germline values: CDR1 MNHEY, CDR2 SVGAGI. V was pared by 2 bases and J by 7 bases, with 12 bases between. The CDR3 coding sequence is TGTGCCAGCAGTTACGATGTCCGACATGAGCAGTACTTC. This translates into CASSYDVRHEQYF.

V and J are TRBV5-1 and TRBJ2-3; 7 positions match TRBD1. Germline assignment: CDR1 SGHRS and CDR2 YFSETQ. The J segment lost 2 bases and the V segment lost 8 bases, leaving 8 bases of the junction unmatched. The CDR3 runs to 14 residues. The CDR3 region has the DNA TGCGCCAGTAGGACAGGACAGATCACAGATACGCAGTATTTT. This encodes CASRTGQITDTQYF.

The gene calls are TRBV5-1 and TRBJ2-5; tentatively, D is TRBD1 (5 bases). The germline V and J ends were trimmed by 4 bases and 1 base, with 5 bases remaining between them. This CDR3 comprises 12 residues. The germline V gene encodes CDR1 SGHRS and CDR2 YFSETQ. The CDR3 here is CASSQGQETQYF. As DNA, the CDR3 is TGCGCCAGCAGCCAGGGCCAAGAGACCCAGTACTTC.

This clone was seen once. The gene calls are TRBV4-1 and TRBJ2-3; 10 bases fit TRBD2. V shed 0 bases, J shed 3 bases, and the junction held 15 bases outside the gene matches. CDR1 and CDR2 from the germline V gene are MGHRA and YSYEKL. The CDR3 is 20 residues long. In DNA, the CDR3 is TGCGCCAGCAGCCAAGATTTATCGGCTAGCGGGAGAGGGTGGACAGATACGCAGTATTTT. It codes for CASSQDLSASGRGWTDTQYF.

The rearrangement uses TRBV30 and TRBJ1-2; 7 nucleotides align to TRBD1. The CDR3 has 16 residues. The V gene end was trimmed by 1 base and the J gene end by 2 bases; junction bases not matched to a gene: 10. From germline, CDR1 is GTSNPN and CDR2 SVGIG (reference sequence). CDR3 loop: CAWSGNRQGDNYGYTF. DNA for the CDR3: TGTGCCTGGAGTGGGAATCGACAGGGCGACAACTATGGCTACACCTTC.

This clone was detected once. CDR3 in DNA: TGTGCCTTACGGACAGAGTCCTACGAGCAGTACTTC. It is translated as CALRTESYEQYF. This chain connects TRBV7-9 to TRBJ2-7; weak D call: TRBD1 (6 bases). The V and J ends lost 11 bases and 1 base respectively, with 12 bases between them. CDR1 and CDR2 from the germline V gene are SEHNR and FQNEAQ (reference sequence). This CDR3 is 12 amino acids long.

This chain connects TRBV28 to TRBJ2-7, with 10 bases aligning to TRBD1. This CDR3 comprises 15 residues. Germline-derived CDR1 and CDR2 are MDHEN and SYDVKM. V was pared by 2 bases and J by 5 bases, with 6 bases of the junction left unmatched. This CDR3 reads CASSLPGTGAHEQYF. The DNA of the CDR3 is TGTGCCAGCAGTTTACCAGGGACAGGGGCCCACGAGCAGTACTTC.

The genes are TRBV28 and TRBJ1-1; 11 bases are a match to TRBD1. Germline trimming cut 5 bases from V and 6 bases from J; bases unmatched to any gene: 14. CDR1 is MDHEN and CDR2 is SYDVKM in the germline V gene. The CDR3 runs to 17 residues. The CDR3 reads CASSPWGDRGVSAEAFF. As DNA, the CDR3 is TGTGCCAGCAGTCCCTGGGGGGACAGGGGGGTGAGCGCTGAAGCTTTCTTT.